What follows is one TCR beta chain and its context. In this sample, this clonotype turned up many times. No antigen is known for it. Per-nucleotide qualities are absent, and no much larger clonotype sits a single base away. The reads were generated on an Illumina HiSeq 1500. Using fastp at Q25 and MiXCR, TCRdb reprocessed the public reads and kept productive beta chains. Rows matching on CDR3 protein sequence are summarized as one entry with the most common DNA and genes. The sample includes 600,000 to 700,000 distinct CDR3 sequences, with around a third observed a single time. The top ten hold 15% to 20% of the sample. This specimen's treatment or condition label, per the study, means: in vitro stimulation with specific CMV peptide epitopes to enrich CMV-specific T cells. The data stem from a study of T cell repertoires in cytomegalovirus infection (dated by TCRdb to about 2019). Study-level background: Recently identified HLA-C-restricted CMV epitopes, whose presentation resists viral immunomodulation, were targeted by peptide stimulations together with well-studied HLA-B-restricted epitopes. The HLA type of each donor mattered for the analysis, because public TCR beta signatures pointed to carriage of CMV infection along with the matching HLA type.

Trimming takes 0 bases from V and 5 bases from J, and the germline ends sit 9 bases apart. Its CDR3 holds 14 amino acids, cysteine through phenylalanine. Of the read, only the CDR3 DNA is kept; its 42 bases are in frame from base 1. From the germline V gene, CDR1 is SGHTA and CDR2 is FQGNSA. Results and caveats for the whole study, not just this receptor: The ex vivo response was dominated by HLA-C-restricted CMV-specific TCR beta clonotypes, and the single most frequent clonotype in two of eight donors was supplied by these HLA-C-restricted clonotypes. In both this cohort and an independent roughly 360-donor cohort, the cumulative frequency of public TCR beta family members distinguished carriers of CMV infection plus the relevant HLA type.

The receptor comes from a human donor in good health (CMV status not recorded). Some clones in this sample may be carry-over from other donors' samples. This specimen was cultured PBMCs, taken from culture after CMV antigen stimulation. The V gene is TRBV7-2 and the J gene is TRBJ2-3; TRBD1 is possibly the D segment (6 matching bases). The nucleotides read TGTGCCAGCAGCTTAGCGGGGGCGGGAGATACGCAGTATTTT. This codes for CASSLAGAGDTQYF.